This passage covers 3 T cell receptor beta chains from one sample sequenced in a study of blood T cell repertoires in COVID-19. The repertoire was sequenced with immunoSEQ multiplex PCR; TCRdb's copy has only in-frame clones and lacks some. The sample has 250,000 to 350,000 clones, about 89% seen once. Sequenced input: peripheral blood. The receptors were sampled from a man between 25 and 39 years old with acute or convalescent COVID-19.

The chain recombines TRBV19 with TRBJ2-7, with a weak D call TRBD1 (6 bases). This CDR3 spans 17 amino acids. Germline CDR1 LNHDA, CDR2 SQIVND (reference sequence). The V gene lost 3 bases and the J gene lost 2 bases, with 20 bases spanning the gap. CDR3 sequence (DNA): TGTGCCAGTAGTATCCAATACGGACAGAGATTAACCTACGAGCAGTACTTC. As protein: CASSIQYGQRLTYEQYF. Full variable domain (remainder filled in from reference TRBV19 and TRBJ2-7): DGGITQSPKYLFRKEGQNVTLSCEQNLNHDAMYWYRQDPGQGLRLIYYSQIVNDFQKGDIAEGYSVSREKKESFPLTVTSAQKNPTAFYLCASSIQYGQRLTYEQYFGPGTRLTVT.

The rearrangement uses TRBV13 and TRBJ1-1; D remains unclear. Per the germline V gene, CDR1 is PRHDT and CDR2 is FYEKMQ (reference sequence). The CDR3 consists of 13 residues. Trimming removed 4 bases at V and 11 bases at J, with 17 bases between. CDR3 protein: CASSSIQPPGAFF. CDR3 DNA: TGTGCCAGCAGCTCGATTCAGCCCCCGGGGGCTTTCTTT.

This sequence joins TRBV5-6 and TRBJ1-2, with 10 bases lining up with TRBD1. In germline, CDR1 is SGHDT, CDR2 YYEEEE. The trim removed 3 bases at V and 2 bases at J, leaving 7 bases unmatched. CDR3 length equals 16 residues. CDR3 bases: TGTGCCAGCAGCTGGGACAGGGGATTTAGAAACTATGGCTACACCTTC. As protein: CASSWDRGFRNYGYTF.